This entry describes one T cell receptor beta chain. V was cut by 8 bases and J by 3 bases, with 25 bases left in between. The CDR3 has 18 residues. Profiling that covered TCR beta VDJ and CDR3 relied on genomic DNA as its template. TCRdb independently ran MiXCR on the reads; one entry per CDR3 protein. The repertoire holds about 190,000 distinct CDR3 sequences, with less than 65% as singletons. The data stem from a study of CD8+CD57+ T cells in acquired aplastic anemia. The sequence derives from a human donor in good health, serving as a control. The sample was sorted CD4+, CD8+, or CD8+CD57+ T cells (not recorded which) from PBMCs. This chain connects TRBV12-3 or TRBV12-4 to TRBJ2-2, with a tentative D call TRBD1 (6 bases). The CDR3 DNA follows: TGTGCCAGCCGTGCCCTAGGGGGACGAACATGGGACACCGGGGAGCTGTTTTTT. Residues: CASRALGGRTWDTGELFF.